The T cell receptor beta chain under discussion was sequenced for a study of T cell repertoires in ileal Crohn's disease. CDR3 length: 16 residues. V dropped 2 bases and J dropped 0 bases, with 11 bases sitting between them. In germline, CDR1 is LNHDA, CDR2 SQIVND (reference sequence). Study-wide results and limits: Sorted CD8 T cells held more high-frequency clones than CD4.

Regarding this clone: Its antigen is currently unknown.

Adults with ileal or ileocolonic Crohn's disease and an indication for resection were eligible. Method: immunoSEQ multiplex PCR; TCRdb's copy keeps in-frame clones and lacks some. The sample carries about 8,200 clones, 60% to 85% recorded once. Material: ileal tissue. This sequence was found in an adult with Crohn's disease. The chain is built from TRBV19 and TRBJ1-5; no clear D. The CDR3 sequence is CASSIISGSSNQPQHF. The CDR3 coding sequence is TGTGCCAGTAGTATAATTTCCGGGAGTAGCAATCAGCCCCAGCATTTT.